The 11 T cell receptor beta chains listed next were all sequenced from one sample in a study of blood T cell repertoires in COVID-19. TCRdb's copy holds only in-frame clones and misses some; the assay was immunoSEQ multiplex PCR. This table has around 300,000 clones, about nine tenths appearing once. Sequenced: peripheral blood. Source of these receptors: a woman in her twenties or thirties with active or convalescent COVID-19.

The chain carries TRBV7-9 and TRBJ1-2, with TRBD1 identical over 7 bases. Germline lookup yields CDR1 SEHNR and CDR2 FQNEAQ (reference sequence). The junction had 6 bases not matched to a gene; V was cut back by 0 bases and J by 5 bases. There are 15 residues in the CDR3. This CDR3 reads CASSLARTGPYGYTF. The CDR3 nucleotides read TGTGCCAGCAGCTTAGCGCGGACAGGACCTTATGGCTACACCTTC.

The CDR3 protein is CATLPGSLLGDIQYF. The CDR3, as DNA: TGTGCCACTCTCCCCGGGTCTCTCCTTGGAGACATTCAGTACTTC. The chain is built from TRBV5-3 and TRBJ2-4; unclear D gene. TRBV5-3 is an open reading frame whose function is uncertain. The CDR3 sequence is 15 residues long. The V gene lost 9 bases and the J gene lost 8 bases, with 24 bases spanning the gap.

The gene calls are TRBV19 and TRBJ2-1; tentatively, D is TRBD1 (6 bases). There are 16 residues in the CDR3. Germline CDR1 is LNHDA and CDR2 is SQIVND (reference sequence). V was clipped by 5 bases and J by 5 bases, with 19 bases between them. The CDR3 DNA reads TGTGCCAGTAGTGGCCACGGGACATCTCCGAACAATGAGCAGTTCTTC. It is translated as CASSGHGTSPNNEQFF.

This chain joins TRBV25-1 and TRBJ2-3; a possible D gene is TRBD2 (5 bases). The CDR3 has 12 residues. CDR1 and CDR2 (germline): MGHDK, SYGVNS. V lost 4 bases and J 5 bases, leaving 7 bases between the germline ends. The CDR3 DNA is TGTGCCAGCAGTGGCCGGGAAGATACGCAGTATTTT. This codes for CASSGREDTQYF.

The chain recombines TRBV24-1 with TRBJ1-2; D not resolved. Per the germline V gene, CDR1 is KGHDR and CDR2 is SFDVKD. Trimming took 4 bases from V and 4 from J, leaving 6 bases between them. This CDR3 comprises 12 residues. The CDR3 nucleotides are TGTGCCACCAGTGACCTGTCCTATGGCTACACCTTC. As protein: CATSDLSYGYTF.

This sequence joins TRBV4-2 and TRBJ2-1; 11 bases are a match to TRBD2. V was clipped by 0 bases and J by 4 bases; unmatched bases: 11. The V gene's germline CDR1 is LGHNA and CDR2 YNFKEQ. The length of the CDR3 is 19 residues. The DNA for the CDR3 is TGTGCCAGCAGCCAAGAACCTAGCGGGGGGCTGGCTGGGTACAATGAGCAGTTCTTC. Translated: CASSQEPSGGLAGYNEQFF.

V is TRBV7-3 and J is TRBJ2-1; perhaps TRBD2 as D (6 bases). Germline V CDR1 and CDR2: SGHTA, FQGTGA. V lost 5 bases and J 14 bases, leaving 19 bases between the germline ends. The CDR3 totals 13 residues. CDR3 protein: CASSEGWGLREFF. The CDR3, as DNA: TGTGCCAGCAGCGAAGGATGGGGACTGAGGGAGTTCTTC.

The genes are TRBV2 and TRBJ1-2; 7 bases map to TRBD1. CDR3 size: 15 residues. J was trimmed by 8 bases and V by 4 bases; bases with no gene match: 13. The V gene's germline CDR1 is SNHLY and CDR2 FYNNEI. CDR3 nucleotide sequence: TGTGCCAGCAGTGTCCAAGGGGGCAAGTCGATAGGCTACACCTTC. Translating it yields CASSVQGGKSIGYTF. The full variable domain, rest sourced from reference TRBV2 and TRBJ1-2, is EPEVTQTPSHQVTQMGQEVILRCVPISNHLYFYWYRQILGQKVEFLVSFYNNEISEKSEIFDDQFSVERPDGSNFTLKIRSTKLEDSAMYFCASSVQGGKSIGYTFGSGTRLTVV.

This chain links TRBV7-2 with TRBJ1-2; 11 bases are shared with TRBD1. Per germline, CDR1 SGHTA and CDR2 FQGNSA. The CDR3 runs 16 residues. The junction had 8 bases not matched to a gene; V was cut back by 0 bases and J by 8 bases. The CDR3, as DNA: TGTGCCAGCAGCTTAGCGGGGACAGGGGGAAGGGGAGGCTACACCTTC. Amino acid sequence: CASSLAGTGGRGGYTF.

The CDR3 loop is CASSPGTFRSTDTQYF. CDR3 in DNA: TGTGCCAGTAGTCCGGGGACATTCCGCAGCACAGATACGCAGTATTTT. This rearrangement joins TRBV19 to TRBJ2-3; a weak D match, TRBD1 (6 bases). CDR1 and CDR2 from the germline V gene are LNHDA and SQIVND (reference sequence). The length of the CDR3 is 16 residues. V lost 5 bases to trimming and J lost 0 bases, with 15 bases between them.

This clone was picked up a small number of times. The V and J genes are TRBV5-6 and TRBJ1-4; D unclear. V was pared by 2 bases and J by 6 bases, with 14 bases between. Germline-derived CDR1 and CDR2 are SGHDT and YYEEEE. The CDR3 runs to 15 residues. CDR3: CASSFIGERDEKLFF. CDR3 in DNA: TGTGCCAGCAGCTTCATCGGGGAACGGGATGAAAAACTGTTTTTT.